The 30 T cell receptor beta chains reported below all come from one sample, sequenced in a study of beta chain features in type 1 diabetes. The whole isolated RNA underwent reverse transcription, so sequencing captured expressed TCRB transcripts. The data were produced by immunoSEQ multiplex PCR, yet TCRdb's version contains in-frame clones alone and is incomplete. The data show around 21,000 clones, with 50% seen just once and around 0.45% held by the top ten. Sequencing was carried out using stem cell memory CD4+ T cells from blood. The receptors shown here come from a man younger than 30 in good health.

The chain employs TRBV30 and TRBJ2-7; 11 positions agree with TRBD2. The junction had 4 bases not matched to a gene; V was cut back by 4 bases and J by 2 bases. CDR1 is GTSNPN, CDR2 SVGIG, per germline (reference sequence). The CDR3 covers 14 residues. The CDR3 DNA sequence: TGTGCCTGGATGGTAGCGGGAGGGGCCTACGAGCAGTACTTC. This translates into CAWMVAGGAYEQYF.

This clone was observed a handful of times. The gene calls are TRBV7-2 and TRBJ2-7; weak D call: TRBD1 (6 bases). The CDR3 is made up of 16 amino acids. Germline loops: CDR1 SGHTA, CDR2 FQGNSA. V lost 3 bases and J lost 2, with 17 bases in between. The CDR3, as DNA: TGTGCCAGCAGCTTCGACCGGGACACCAGAACCTACGAGCAGTACTTC. It translates to CASSFDRDTRTYEQYF. Looking up the rest from reference TRBV7-2 and TRBJ2-7 gives the full variable domain: GAGVSQSPSNKVTEKGKDVELRCDPISGHTALYWYRQSLGQGLEFLIYFQGNSAPDKSGLPSDRFSAERTGGSVSTLTIQRTQQEDSAVYLCASSFDRDTRTYEQYFGPGTRLTVT.

The sample holds one count of this clone. The rearrangement uses TRBV18 and TRBJ1-5; perhaps TRBD1 as D (6 bases). The CDR3 totals 14 residues. Per the germline V gene, CDR1 is KGHSH and CDR2 is LQKENI. The germline V and J ends were trimmed by 2 bases and 5 bases, with 10 bases remaining between them. The CDR3 here is CASSPTGHDQPQHF. CDR3 bases: TGTGCCAGCTCACCAACAGGGCACGATCAGCCCCAGCATTTT.

This clone was observed a handful of times. The chain has TRBV19 and TRBJ1-1; TRBD1 aligns across 12 bases. The CDR3 covers 16 residues. Germline V gene lookup returns CDR1 LNHDA and CDR2 SQIVND (reference sequence). V was pared by 3 bases and J by 4 bases, with 6 bases of the junction left unmatched. The CDR3 bases are TGTGCCAGTAGTATTCTGTCGGGACAGGGGGCCACTGAAGCTTTCTTT. It translates to CASSILSGQGATEAFF.

V usage is TRBV30 and J usage is TRBJ2-3; D uncertain. V shed 2 bases and J shed 3 bases, with 15 bases lying between them. This CDR3 region has 15 residues. Germline-derived CDR1 and CDR2 are GTSNPN and SVGIG (reference sequence). The CDR3 loop reads CAWSLSLRRTDTQYF. For the CDR3, the DNA is TGTGCCTGGAGTTTGTCTTTAAGGCGGACAGATACGCAGTATTTT.

The gene calls are TRBV9 and TRBJ1-2; TRBD1 agrees at 9 bases. Per germline, CDR1 SGDLS and CDR2 YYNGEE. The CDR3 has 17 amino acids. V was clipped by 5 bases and J by 6 bases; unmatched bases: 17. The CDR3 spells CASRQLKGGTGWDGYTF. DNA of the CDR3: TGTGCCAGCAGGCAGTTAAAGGGAGGGACAGGGTGGGATGGCTACACCTTC.

CDR3 sequence reads: CASSLPGSTDTQYF. The CDR3, as DNA: TGTGCCAGCAGCTTACCTGGCAGCACAGATACGCAGTATTTT. V usage is TRBV7-3 and J usage is TRBJ2-3; D is ambiguous. Trimming shortened V by 2 bases and J by 0 bases, and 6 bases separated the two germline ends. Per germline, CDR1 SGHTA and CDR2 FQGTGA. The CDR3 length is 14 residues.

The rearrangement links TRBV4-1 to TRBJ1-5; D call uncertain. V was clipped by 1 base and J by 3 bases, with 10 bases between them. The length of the CDR3 is 15 residues. Germline V gives CDR1 MGHRA, CDR2 YSYEKL. The CDR3 DNA sequence: TGCGCCAGCAGCCAAGCCAAACAGCTCAATCAGCCCCAGCATTTT. It translates to CASSQAKQLNQPQHF.

The chain uses TRBV28 and TRBJ1-5, with TRBD1 matching 11 bases. J gave up 6 bases and V 5 bases, and 0 bases lay outside the gene matches. The CDR3 is 13 residues long. CDR1 and CDR2 from the germline V gene are MDHEN and SYDVKM. In DNA form, the CDR3 reads TGTGCCAGCAGTGGACAGGGGGCTCAGCCCCAGCATTTT. This sequence encodes CASSGQGAQPQHF.

The chain combines TRBV6-5 with TRBJ1-1; 8 bases align to TRBD1. Germline assignment: CDR1 MNHEY and CDR2 SVGAGI. The CDR3 runs to 15 residues. J gave up 7 bases and V 4 bases, and 11 bases lay outside the gene matches. In nucleotides, the CDR3 is TGTGCCAGCAGTTCCCCGAGACAGGGGCACAATGAAGCTTTCTTT. Its translation: CASSSPRQGHNEAFF.

In this sample, this clone turned up a few times. The chain recombines TRBV7-2 with TRBJ2-2, with D maybe TRBD2 (6 bases). The CDR3 is 15 residues long. Trimming stripped 5 bases from V and 3 bases from J, with 13 bases between. CDR1 and CDR2 from the germline V gene are SGHTA and FQGNSA. CDR3 nucleotide sequence: TGTGCCAGCAGCATATCTAGCGCTTACACCGGGGAGCTGTTTTTT. Translated, it gives CASSISSAYTGELFF.

The chain is built from TRBV29-1 and TRBJ1-1; 9 bases match TRBD1. In germline, CDR1 is SQVTM, CDR2 ANQGSEA. The trim removed 5 bases at V and 2 bases at J, leaving 3 bases unmatched. The CDR3 is made up of 13 amino acids. The CDR3 loop reads CSVRQGGNTEAFF. The CDR3 DNA reads TGCAGCGTTAGACAGGGGGGAAACACTGAAGCTTTCTTT.

J is TRBJ1-3 and V is TRBV18; D unresolved. The CDR3 is 15 amino acids. The V gene's germline CDR1 is KGHSH and CDR2 LQKENI. Trimming left V 4 bases short and J 4 bases short, with 14 bases between. The CDR3, as DNA: TGTGCCAGCTCACTGGAGGACGCCCGGGGAAACACCATATATTTT. As protein: CASSLEDARGNTIYF.

There are a few counts of this clone. The V and J genes are TRBV19 and TRBJ2-2; perhaps TRBD1 as D (6 bases). CDR3 length equals 19 residues. The V end lost 2 bases, the J end lost 2 bases, and 21 bases lay between the germline ends. Germline V lookup: CDR1 LNHDA, CDR2 SQIVND (reference sequence). This CDR3 is CASSIPRSVGTINTGELFF. The CDR3 nucleotides are TGTGCCAGTAGTATACCAAGATCCGTCGGGACAATAAACACCGGGGAGCTGTTTTTT.

In this sample, this clone turned up a few times. V is TRBV4-3 and J is TRBJ2-7; D is unclear. CDR3 size: 15 residues. Per the germline V gene, CDR1 is LGHNA and CDR2 is YSLEER. V was shortened by 0 bases and J by 3 bases, with 12 bases between the two germline ends. DNA for the CDR3: TGCGCCAGCAGCCAAGAACTCGGGTTAGGCTACGAGCAGTACTTC. This codes for CASSQELGLGYEQYF.

This clone has just a few counts. This chain connects TRBV18 to TRBJ2-7; 8 positions agree with TRBD1. CDR3 size: 14 residues. In germline, CDR1 is KGHSH, CDR2 LQKENI. V shed 3 bases, J shed 1 base, and the junction held 2 bases outside the gene matches. DNA for the CDR3: TGTGCCAGCTCACCTGACAGGGGATCCTACGAGCAGTACTTC. As protein: CASSPDRGSYEQYF.

This clone was observed a single time. The chain is built from TRBV25-1 and TRBJ2-2; weak D call: TRBD1 (5 bases). This CDR3 has 16 residues. Between the trimmed V and J ends, which lost 4 bases and 0 bases, there was a span of 12 bases. CDR1 MGHDK and CDR2 SYGVNS come from the germline V gene. This CDR3 reads CASSGHRLSNTGELFF. The CDR3 DNA sequence: TGTGCCAGCAGTGGACACAGGCTCTCGAACACCGGGGAGCTGTTTTTT.

The rearrangement links TRBV29-1 to TRBJ2-2; D perhaps matches TRBD1 (6 bases). Per the germline V gene, CDR1 is SQVTM and CDR2 is ANQGSEA. V was pared by 5 bases and J by 1 base, with 8 bases between. This CDR3 contains 13 residues. CDR3 nucleotides: TGCAGCGTTTCGGGACAGAACACCGGGGAGCTGTTTTTT. Its protein is CSVSGQNTGELFF.

This clone turned up a few times. The gene calls are TRBV2 and TRBJ1-1, with 12 nucleotides matching TRBD1. This CDR3 is built from 15 residues. Germline V gene lookup returns CDR1 SNHLY and CDR2 FYNNEI. Trimming at V came to 4 bases and at J to 6 bases, leaving 6 bases not matched to a gene. CDR3 protein: CASSGDRGRLAEAFF. The DNA for the CDR3 is TGTGCCAGCAGTGGGGACAGGGGGCGTTTGGCTGAAGCTTTCTTT.

This clone was seen a handful of times. This chain joins TRBV7-2 and TRBJ2-7, with D possibly TRBD2 on 6 matching bases. In germline, CDR1 is SGHTA, CDR2 FQGNSA. The V and J ends lost 5 bases and 2 bases respectively, with 13 bases between them. The CDR3 contains 14 residues. The CDR3 here is CASSPRDQTYEQYF. The CDR3 DNA reads TGTGCCAGCAGCCCGCGGGACCAAACCTACGAGCAGTACTTC.

The genes are TRBV6-5 and TRBJ1-2; perhaps TRBD1 as D (6 bases). The V gene lost 2 bases and the J gene lost 2 bases, with 9 bases spanning the gap. CDR3 length: 14 residues. Germline V gene lookup returns CDR1 MNHEY and CDR2 SVGAGI. The chain's CDR3 is CASSYRQGNYGYTF. Written as DNA, the CDR3 is TGTGCCAGCAGTTACCGGCAGGGGAACTATGGCTACACCTTC.

The V and J genes are TRBV28 and TRBJ2-2, with 9 positions matching TRBD1. The CDR3 has 14 residues. Germline V lookup: CDR1 MDHEN, CDR2 SYDVKM. V lost 5 bases to trimming and J lost 9 bases; unmatched junction nucleotides: 7. CDR3 loop: CASSGGTGFRELFF. CDR3 in DNA: TGTGCCAGCAGTGGGGGGACAGGGTTCCGGGAGCTGTTTTTT.

This rearrangement joins TRBV18 to TRBJ2-7, with D perhaps TRBD1 (5 bases). Trimming left V 1 base short and J 5 bases short, with 15 bases between. Germline assignment: CDR1 KGHSH and CDR2 LQKENI. There are 15 residues in the CDR3. CDR3 sequence (DNA): TGTGCCAGCTCACCACGGACACGTGGTGGGGACGAGCAGTACTTC. This sequence encodes CASSPRTRGGDEQYF.

Only a few counts were recorded for this clone. The rearrangement joins TRBV2 to TRBJ2-6; D unclear. The CDR3 totals 13 residues. CDR1 and CDR2 (germline): SNHLY, FYNNEI. V lost 5 bases, J lost 4 bases, and 6 bases lay in between. For the CDR3, the DNA is TGTGCCAGCAGTCAGTCCGGGGCCAACGTCCTGACTTTC. Translating it yields CASSQSGANVLTF.

J is TRBJ2-7 and V is TRBV21-1; the table assigns TRBD1, which was not confirmed against the DNA. TRBV21-1 is an annotated pseudogene. The CDR3 sequence is 16 residues long. CDR3 nucleotide sequence: TGTGCCAGCAGCAAAGATTTTGGACAGGGGTTTGGAGAGCAGTACTTC. Translating it yields CASSKDFGQGFGEQYF.

The CDR3 loop reads CSVCGSAGADTQYF. As DNA, the CDR3 is TGCAGCGTTTGTGGGTCGGCGGGGGCAGATACGCAGTATTTT. The J gene is TRBJ2-3, the V gene TRBV29-1; TRBD2 agrees at 7 bases. The V and J ends lost 5 bases and 4 bases, in that order; junction bases with no gene match: 9. This CDR3 has 14 residues. Germline values: CDR1 SQVTM, CDR2 ANQGSEA.

The chain is built from TRBV18 and TRBJ1-1; D might be TRBD1 (6 bases). Germline V gene data show CDR1 as KGHSH and CDR2 as LQKENI. V lost 3 bases and J 7 bases, leaving 9 bases between the germline ends. The CDR3 length is 12 residues. CDR3 DNA: TGTGCCAGCTCACCCGTCAGGGGTGAAGCTTTCTTT. This encodes CASSPVRGEAFF.

V and J are TRBV4-3 and TRBJ2-1; 10 bases map to TRBD2. Trimming removed 3 bases from V and 4 bases from J; junction bases left unmatched: 3. Germline V lookup: CDR1 LGHNA, CDR2 YSLEER. The CDR3 contains 15 residues. CDR3 nucleotide sequence: TGCGCCAGCAGCCACACTAGCGGGAAATACAATGAGCAGTTCTTC. Protein product: CASSHTSGKYNEQFF.

The chain employs TRBV4-1 and TRBJ2-5; 9 nucleotides align to TRBD2. Trimming removed 1 base from V and 2 bases from J; junction bases left unmatched: 8. The germline gives CDR1 MGHRA, CDR2 YSYEKL. The CDR3 runs to 17 residues. CDR3 DNA: TGCGCCAGCAGCCAAGGCCGCGATACTAGCGGGCAAGAGACCCAGTACTTC. Its protein product is CASSQGRDTSGQETQYF.

This sequence joins TRBV28 and TRBJ2-7; tentative D call: TRBD1 (5 bases). The CDR3 contains 15 residues. Germline CDR1 and CDR2: MDHEN and SYDVKM. With 6 bases removed from V and 1 base from J, the gap between germline ends came to 16 bases. The CDR3 is CASRPGSRASYEQYF. The DNA of the CDR3 is TGTGCCAGCAGACCCGGGTCCAGGGCTTCCTACGAGCAGTACTTC. Full variable domain (rest looked up from reference TRBV28 and TRBJ2-7): DVKVTQSSRYLVKRTGEKVFLECVQDMDHENMFWYRQDPGLGLRLIYFSYDVKMKEKGDIPEGYSVSREKKERFSLILESASTNQTSMYLCASRPGSRASYEQYFGPGTRLTVT.